This T cell receptor beta chain was identified in a study of T-cell memory formation after mild COVID-19 (dated by TCRdb to the early 2020s). Looking at the study overall: TCR sequence clusters from the two donors were found to be largely donor specific. The cohort was made up of two young adult volunteers, one female and one male, who were previously healthy. Longitudinal TCRalpha and TCRbeta repertoire sequencing tracked T-cell clones expanding and contracting after mild COVID-19 in a couple of donors.

TCRdb lists the instrument as Illumina NovaSeq 6000. cDNA libraries for TCRalpha and TCRbeta were prepared by 5'RACE using constant-segment primers, with sample barcodes and unique molecular identifiers added. RNA was extracted from every sample with Trizol reagent. The libraries were amplified in two PCR steps, and the second step added a second sample barcode and Illumina TruSeq adapters. Libraries were sequenced on an Illumina NovaSeq with 2 x 150 bp paired-end reads. The original pipeline was this. Reads were demultiplexed and collapsed into UMI-guided consensus sequences with migec v1.2.7. Using mixcr v2.1.11, UMI consensuses were aligned to TRA and TRB V and J templates and then assembled into clonotypes. Expanded or contracted clonotypes were those called significant by both edgeR and NoisET, with noise models trained on biological replicates. edgeR calls used a false discovery rate-adjusted p below 0.01 and a log2 fold-change threshold of 1. As an exploratory analysis of dynamics, max-normalized trajectories of the 1000 most abundant clonotypes were examined by PCA with hierarchical clustering. Separately sequenced CD4+ and CD8+ repertoires were used to assign the CD4 or CD8 phenotype of responding clones. Starting from the raw public reads, TCRdb applied fastp trimming at Q25, assembled clones with MiXCR and retained in-frame beta chains. Identical CDR3 protein sequences are pooled into one entry, listed with their most common genes and DNA. These V and J calls rely on TCRdb rather than the paper's analysis. The sample profile shows some 40,000 distinct CDR3 sequences; 6.1% of them were found once. The top ten clonotypes cover approximately 0.81% of the sample.

Ficoll-Paque density gradient centrifugation was the method used to isolate PBMCs. The sample holds many counts of this clonotype. Its antigen is unknown. The sample holds no much larger clone one base away, and base qualities are not on file. What the study reported, not specific to this receptor: Clones that contracted from day 15 to 85 showed balanced CD4/CD8 phenotypes, whereas a second wave of clones that expanded from day 15 to 37 leaned towards CD4+. Some responding clones were detected in pre-infection memory, which suggested that pre-existing cross-reactive memory T cells had joined the SARS-CoV-2 response. Only two mild cases were covered by the study, and larger cohorts that include severe cases with pre-infection samples were considered necessary. Contracting CD4+ clones turned up mainly in the CM and EM memory subsets, whereas EMRA was where CD8+ clones were enriched. SARS-CoV-2 specificity of the second-wave clones peaking on day 37 was not confirmed.

The sequenced material came from PBMCs or a T cell subset sorted from them (not recorded which). The TCR sequence derives from an adult who had mild COVID-19 (a few samples of this study predate the infection). The sample titles of this study are shuffled in the database, so cell type and time point are left out.

The CDR3 here reads CASSRTGDGYNEQFF. The nucleotides read TGTGCCAGCAGCCGAACAGGGGACGGCTACAATGAGCAGTTCTTC. This sequence uses TRBV7-3 and TRBJ2-1; 7 of the junction bases match TRBD1. Trimming accounts for 5 bases at V and 3 bases at J, while the number of junction bases matched to no gene is 7. The CDR3, cysteine through phenylalanine, is 15 amino acids long. Only the CDR3 region is kept as DNA, spanning 45 bases read in frame from base 1. The germline V gene provides CDR1 SGHTA and CDR2 FQGTGA.